These T cell receptor beta chains were read from a single sample in a study of metastatic and nonmetastatic thyroid tumors. TCRdb redid the clone calls on the PCR reads using MiXCR. The sample comprises just over 20,000 clones, 10% to 15% of which are singletons, and approximately 25% rests with the top ten. The sample taken for sequencing was blood. These receptors all come from a female donor with papillary thyroid cancer or a benign thyroid nodule (not recorded which). Some clones in this sample may be carry-over from other donors' samples. The CDR3 runs from the conserved cysteine through the conserved F or W. The D gene is left open where the match is weak. Expanded clones are given a class, and other clones once, few, many or no size at all.

j_call	clone_size	v_call	d_call	cdr3_aa	cdr3_nt
TRBJ2-1	medium-sized	TRBV7-9	-	CASSRSKNEQFF	TGTGCCAGCAGCCGATCCAAGAATGAGCAGTTCTTC
TRBJ2-3	many	TRBV19	-	CASSIQGTSTDTQYF	TGTGCCAGTAGTATCCAGGGTACTTCCACAGATACGCAGTATTTT
TRBJ2-1	-	TRBV11-2	-	CASTFSLYNEQFF	TGTGCTAGCACCTTCAGTCTGTACAATGAGCAGTTCTTC
TRBJ2-1	-	TRBV11-2	TRBD1	CASNRDRQNNEQFF	TGTGCCAGTAACCGGGACAGACAGAACAATGAGCAGTTCTTC
TRBJ1-2	few	TRBV6-1	-	CAGEGAGGYVYTF	TGTGCCGGCGAAGGGGCCGGCGGCTATGTCTACACCTTC
TRBJ2-3	many	TRBV4-3	TRBD2	CASSSTSGDTDTQYF	TGCGCCAGCAGCTCCACTAGCGGGGACACAGATACGCAGTATTTT
TRBJ2-2	many	TRBV5-1	TRBD1	CASGRQGQTGELFF	TGCGCCAGCGGGAGACAGGGTCAGACCGGGGAGCTGTTTTTT
TRBJ2-3	many	TRBV11-1	TRBD2	CASSRRLAGGPDTQYF	TGTGCCAGCAGCAGACGACTAGCGGGAGGCCCAGATACGCAGTATTTT
TRBJ2-7	medium-sized	TRBV6-1	-	CASSESLSAEQYF	TGTGCCAGCAGTGAAAGTCTTTCAGCCGAGCAGTACTTC
TRBJ2-3	many	TRBV2	-	CASTRGMADTQYF	TGTGCCAGCACCCGGGGGATGGCAGATACGCAGTATTTT
TRBJ1-1	-	TRBV12-3/TRBV12-4	-	CASSSSSGAFF	TGTGCCAGCAGTTCCAGTTCAGGAGCTTTCTTT
TRBJ1-4	many	TRBV7-9	TRBD1	CASSPPIATGKGEKLFF	TGTGCCAGCAGCCCCCCTATTGCGACAGGGAAGGGAGAAAAACTGTTTTTT
TRBJ1-6	many	TRBV20-1	TRBD1	CSARDRISSPLHF	TGCAGTGCCCGGGACAGAATAAGCTCCCCCCTCCACTTT
TRBJ1-6	-	TRBV20-1	-	CSARVQVIGANSPLHF	TGCAGTGCTAGAGTCCAGGTGATAGGGGCTAATTCACCCCTCCACTTT
TRBJ2-1	few	TRBV6-2/TRBV6-3	-	CASSYSHNNEQFF	TGTGCCAGCAGTTACTCTCACAACAATGAGCAGTTCTTC
TRBJ2-6	-	TRBV4-2	-	CASSHSQEGRPGANVLTF	TGTGCCAGCAGCCACAGTCAGGAGGGAAGGCCTGGGGCCAACGTCCTGACTTTC
TRBJ1-1	many	TRBV3-1	-	CASSDRASVVAFF	TGTGCCAGCAGCGACCGGGCGTCAGTGGTAGCTTTCTTT
TRBJ2-1	many	TRBV30	-	CAWSTGTYNEQFF	TGTGCCTGGAGCACAGGAACCTACAATGAGCAGTTCTTC
TRBJ1-2	-	TRBV28	TRBD1	CAISLGTGTYGYTF	TGTGCCATTAGTCTAGGGACAGGGACGTATGGCTACACCTTC
TRBJ2-1	-	TRBV4-1	TRBD2	CASSQVWGGNEQFF	TGCGCCAGCAGCCAAGTCTGGGGGGGCAATGAGCAGTTCTTC
TRBJ1-6	many	TRBV7-2	TRBD1	CASSANRGLSPLHF	TGTGCCAGCAGCGCCAACAGGGGGCTGTCACCCCTCCACTTT
TRBJ1-5	many	TRBV20-1	-	CSARGTVNQPQHF	TGCAGTGCTAGAGGGACAGTCAATCAGCCCCAGCATTTT
TRBJ2-5	-	TRBV20-1	-	CSARVADPETQYF	TGCAGTGCTAGAGTTGCGGACCCAGAGACCCAGTACTTC
TRBJ2-3	-	TRBV12-3/TRBV12-4	-	CASSPVGGASTDTQYF	TGTGCCAGCAGTCCAGTCGGTGGGGCTAGCACAGATACGCAGTATTTT
TRBJ2-5	many	TRBV19	TRBD2	CASSMMGGGTETQYF	TGTGCCAGTAGTATGATGGGGGGAGGGACAGAGACCCAGTACTTC
TRBJ1-1	-	TRBV7-9	-	CASIPGRFNTEAFF	TGTGCCAGCATACCCGGACGGTTTAACACTGAAGCTTTCTTT
TRBJ2-1	many	TRBV28	TRBD1	CASRQDRGLDEQFF	TGTGCCAGCAGACAGGACAGGGGGCTAGATGAGCAGTTCTTC
TRBJ1-1	many	TRBV7-2	TRBD1	CASSLGQENTEAFF	TGTGCCAGCAGCTTGGGACAGGAGAACACTGAAGCTTTCTTT
TRBJ1-1	many	TRBV7-2	-	CASSSGRNTEAFF	TGTGCCAGCAGCTCTGGGAGAAACACTGAAGCTTTCTTT
TRBJ2-7	many	TRBV5-1	-	CASSPQESSYEQYF	TGCGCCAGCAGCCCACAGGAGAGCTCCTACGAGCAGTACTTC
TRBJ2-6	many	TRBV19	-	CASSPYRVSGANVLTF	TGTGCCAGTAGTCCCTACAGGGTCTCTGGGGCCAACGTCCTGACTTTC
TRBJ1-2	many	TRBV7-7	TRBD1	CASSVSGTGGFGYTF	TGTGCCAGCAGCGTCTCCGGGACAGGGGGCTTTGGCTACACCTTC
TRBJ1-5	medium-sized	TRBV6-1	-	CASKGSNQPQHF	TGTGCCAGCAAAGGAAGCAATCAGCCCCAGCATTTT
TRBJ1-2	many	TRBV4-1	TRBD1	CASSQPRDRTYYYDGYTF	TGCGCCAGCAGCCAACCCCGGGACAGGACCTACTACTATGATGGCTACACCTTC
TRBJ1-1	many	TRBV2	-	CASGGPEQGRGTEAFF	TGTGCCAGCGGGGGGCCGGAGCAGGGGCGCGGGACTGAAGCTTTCTTT
TRBJ2-1	few	TRBV12-3/TRBV12-4	-	CASLEGGSYNEQFF	TGTGCCAGCTTGGAAGGGGGCTCCTACAATGAGCAGTTCTTC
TRBJ1-5	many	TRBV27	-	CASSPTDRTLSNQPQHF	TGTGCCAGCAGTCCAACCGACAGGACCCTTAGCAATCAGCCCCAGCATTTT
TRBJ1-5	medium-sized	TRBV6-1	-	CASSEGTGGWSNQPQHF	TGTGCCAGCAGTGAAGGTACGGGGGGATGGAGCAATCAGCCCCAGCATTTT
TRBJ1-3	many	TRBV5-1	-	CASSLERVSGNTTYF	TGCGCCAGCAGCTTGGAGAGGGTATCTGGAAACACCACATATTTT
TRBJ2-2	many	TRBV6-1	TRBD2	CASRPGTSGEGELFF	TGTGCCAGCAGACCAGGGACTAGCGGGGAGGGGGAGCTGTTTTTT
TRBJ2-7	-	TRBV27	-	CASRSRDSPLSVYEQYF	TGTGCCAGCAGGTCCCGGGACTCTCCACTGAGTGTCTACGAGCAGTACTTC
TRBJ2-1	many	TRBV27	TRBD1	CASWEDRATDEQFF	TGTGCCAGCTGGGAGGACAGGGCGACCGATGAGCAGTTCTTC
TRBJ1-4	many	TRBV2	-	CASSEGVATNEKLFF	TGTGCCAGCAGTGAAGGGGTGGCAACTAATGAAAAACTGTTTTTT
TRBJ2-3	many	TRBV9	TRBD2	CASSVERGGHQSDTQYF	TGTGCCAGCAGCGTGGAGCGGGGGGGCCATCAGTCAGATACGCAGTATTTT
TRBJ1-4	many	TRBV7-9	-	CASSFGGFGEKLFF	TGTGCCAGCAGCTTTGGTGGGTTTGGGGAAAAACTGTTTTTT
TRBJ1-1	-	TRBV20-1	-	CSALPIQNNTEAFF	TGCAGTGCCTTACCCATACAGAATAACACTGAAGCTTTCTTT
TRBJ2-2	many	TRBV20-1	-	CSASRLTNTGELFF	TGCAGTGCTAGCCGACTCACCAACACCGGGGAGCTGTTTTTT
TRBJ2-5	many	TRBV4-1	TRBD2	CASSQTPGTSRETQYF	TGCGCCAGCAGCCAAACCCCCGGGACTAGCAGGGAGACCCAGTACTTC
TRBJ2-7	-	TRBV5-1	-	CASSLGTARIKEQYF	TGCGCCAGCAGCTTGGGCACGGCGAGGATCAAAGAGCAGTACTTC
TRBJ1-2	many	TRBV19	-	CASSVSRGHNYGYTF	TGTGCCAGTAGTGTCTCGAGGGGCCATAACTATGGCTACACCTTC
TRBJ2-2	medium-sized	TRBV10-3	-	CAISAEGPITGELFF	TGTGCCATCAGCGCAGAGGGCCCGATCACCGGGGAGCTGTTTTTT
TRBJ2-5	many	TRBV12-3/TRBV12-4	TRBD2	CASSFEVGGVTQYF	TGTGCCAGCAGTTTCGAGGTGGGGGGGGTGACCCAGTACTTC
TRBJ2-7	many	TRBV19	-	CASSSMAGSRTYEQYF	TGTGCCAGTAGTTCCATGGCAGGTTCTAGGACCTACGAGCAGTACTTC
TRBJ2-3	many	TRBV9	TRBD1	CASSEEETGALLGPDTQYF	TGTGCCAGCAGCGAAGAAGAAACAGGGGCCCTGTTGGGGCCAGATACGCAGTATTTT
TRBJ2-1	-	TRBV11-2	TRBD2	CASSPLAGTDNEQFF	TGTGCCAGCAGCCCACTAGCGGGGACAGACAATGAGCAGTTCTTC
TRBJ2-1	medium-sized	TRBV19	-	CASSRAGEQFF	TGTGCCAGTAGCAGGGCTGGTGAGCAGTTCTTC
TRBJ1-1	medium-sized	TRBV4-1	-	CASSQSPADMNSAFF	TGCGCCAGCAGTCAATCTCCCGCCGATATGAATTCAGCTTTCTTT
TRBJ1-4	many	TRBV7-9	TRBD1	CASSPTGVTNEKLFF	TGTGCCAGCAGCCCCACAGGGGTAACTAATGAAAAACTGTTTTTT
TRBJ1-6	-	TRBV7-2	TRBD1	CASSRQGNSPLHF	TGTGCCAGCAGCCGACAGGGTAATTCGCCCCTACACTTT